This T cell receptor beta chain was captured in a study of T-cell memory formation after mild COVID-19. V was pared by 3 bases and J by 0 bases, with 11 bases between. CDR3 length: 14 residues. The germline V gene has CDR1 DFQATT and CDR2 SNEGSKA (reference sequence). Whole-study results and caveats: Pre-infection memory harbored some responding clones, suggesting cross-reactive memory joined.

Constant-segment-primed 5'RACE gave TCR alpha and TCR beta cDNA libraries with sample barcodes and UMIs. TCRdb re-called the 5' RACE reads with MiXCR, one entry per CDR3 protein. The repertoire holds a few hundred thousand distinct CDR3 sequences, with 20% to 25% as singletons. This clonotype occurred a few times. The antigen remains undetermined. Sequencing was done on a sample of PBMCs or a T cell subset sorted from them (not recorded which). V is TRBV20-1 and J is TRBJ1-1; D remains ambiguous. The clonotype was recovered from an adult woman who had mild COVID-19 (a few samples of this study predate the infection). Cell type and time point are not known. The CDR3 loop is CSARVLTVNTEAFF. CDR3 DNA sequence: TGCAGTGCTAGGGTACTCACAGTGAACACTGAAGCTTTCTTT.